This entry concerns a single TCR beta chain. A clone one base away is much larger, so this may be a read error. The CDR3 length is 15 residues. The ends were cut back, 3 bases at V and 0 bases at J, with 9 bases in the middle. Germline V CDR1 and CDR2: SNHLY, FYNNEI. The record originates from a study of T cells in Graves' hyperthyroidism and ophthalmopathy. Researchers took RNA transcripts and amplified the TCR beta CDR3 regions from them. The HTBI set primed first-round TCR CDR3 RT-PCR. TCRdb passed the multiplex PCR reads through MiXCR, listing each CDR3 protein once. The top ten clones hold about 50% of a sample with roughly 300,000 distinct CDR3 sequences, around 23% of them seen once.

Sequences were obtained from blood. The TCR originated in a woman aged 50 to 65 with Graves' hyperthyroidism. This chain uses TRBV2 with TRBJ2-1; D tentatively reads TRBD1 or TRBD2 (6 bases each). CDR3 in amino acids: CASSDEGGSYNEQFF. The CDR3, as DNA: TGTGCCAGCAGTGACGAGGGGGGCTCCTACAATGAGCAGTTCTTC.